This T cell receptor (beta chain) was observed in a study of blood T cell repertoires in COVID-19. Study as a whole: Material from acute and convalescent COVID-19 was sourced from the United States, Italy and Spain. PBMCs, B-cell-depleted T cells, or T cells provided the cDNA or gDNA that made up the material.

A Seattle source enrolled patients during active infection and followed them longitudinally. Original methodology: From reference gene primer amplification, estimates of nucleated cell counts were derived. Using immunoSEQ multiplex PCR, the repertoire was profiled, and TCRdb retains in-frame clones only, with some absent. V and J calls and clone size are as listed in that table; D and trimming were resolved from the DNA. There are over 100,000 clones in the sample; around 89% occur only once, and about 4.1% lies in the top ten. CDR3 length equals 12 residues. The germline gives CDR1 SQVTM, CDR2 ANQGSEA. V shed 8 bases and J shed 4 bases, with 14 bases lying between them.

Input material: peripheral blood. The rearrangement joins TRBV29-1 to TRBJ1-1; a possible D gene is TRBD1 (5 bases). This TCR derives from a man aged 55-75 years with COVID-19, enrolled during active disease. CDR3 residues: CSTHSGVTEAFF. The CDR3 bases are TGCAGCACCCATTCGGGGGTCACTGAAGCTTTCTTT.